This T cell receptor (beta chain) was captured by sequencing in a study of identical twins. Study-level points and caveats: Twin sharing of out-of-frame TCR alpha was underestimated by models in monozygotic pairs. Twin pairs' shared out-of-frame alpha sequences were enriched in low generation probability. Sequences that were beta out-of-frame showed weaker excess twin sharing.

There were only healthy Caucasians among the donors. The CDR3 totals 13 residues. Comments on this clonotype: Its target is not known. The junction does not match germline at one end; this may be a read error.

Using its own MiXCR run on the 5' RACE reads, TCRdb lists one record per CDR3 protein. The data show around 1.7 million distinct CDR3 sequences, with more than 30% seen just once and roughly 0.3% held by the top ten. V and J are TRBV12-3 or TRBV12-4 and TRBJ1-5; no clear D. The clonotype was recovered from a newborn girl in good health. Input material: cord blood. The CDR3 coding sequence is TGTGCCAGCAAGGCGTCCCTCAATCAGCCCCTGCATTTT. This encodes CASKASLNQPLHF.